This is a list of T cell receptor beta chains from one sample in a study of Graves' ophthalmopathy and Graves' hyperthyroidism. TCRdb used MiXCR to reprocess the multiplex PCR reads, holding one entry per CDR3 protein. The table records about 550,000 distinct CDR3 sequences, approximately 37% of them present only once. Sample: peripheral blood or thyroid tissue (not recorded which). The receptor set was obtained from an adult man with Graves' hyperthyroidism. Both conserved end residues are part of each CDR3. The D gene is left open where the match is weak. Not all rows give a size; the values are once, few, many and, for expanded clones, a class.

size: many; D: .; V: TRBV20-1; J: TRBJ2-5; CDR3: CSARDGPQETQYF; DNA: TGCAGTGCTAGAGATGGCCCCCAAGAGACCCAGTACTTC
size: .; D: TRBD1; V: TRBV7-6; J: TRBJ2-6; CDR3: CASSRRGGTGLSGANVLTF; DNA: TGTGCCAGCAGCCGAAGAGGAGGGACAGGACTCTCTGGGGCCAACGTCCTGACTTTC
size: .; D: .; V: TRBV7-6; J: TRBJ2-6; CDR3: CASSLVGGPGANVLTF; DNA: TGTGCCAGCAGCCTTGTGGGGGGGCCTGGGGCCAACGTCCTGACTTTC
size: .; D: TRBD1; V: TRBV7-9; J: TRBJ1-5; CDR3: CASSFAGTGGNQPQHF; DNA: TGTGCCAGCAGCTTCGCGGGGACAGGGGGCAATCAGCCCCAGCATTTT
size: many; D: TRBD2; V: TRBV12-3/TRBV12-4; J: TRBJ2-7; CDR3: CASSSPGLAAYEQYF; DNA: TGTGCCAGCAGTTCTCCGGGACTAGCGGCTTACGAGCAGTACTTC
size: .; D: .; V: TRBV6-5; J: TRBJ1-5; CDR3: CASSSTSGGF; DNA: TGTGCCAGCAGTTCGACTAGCGGGGGGTTT
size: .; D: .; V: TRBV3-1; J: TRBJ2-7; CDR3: CASKSSTPSSYEQYF; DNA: TGTGCCAGCAAATCGTCGACACCGAGCTCCTACGAGCAGTACTTC
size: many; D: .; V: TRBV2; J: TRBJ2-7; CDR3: CASSHGILSYEQYF; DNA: TGTGCCAGCAGCCACGGGATCCTATCCTACGAGCAGTACTTC
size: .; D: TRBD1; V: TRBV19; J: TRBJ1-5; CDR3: CASSTQGEYEHF; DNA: TGTGCCAGTAGTACCCAGGGGGAATACGAGCATTTT
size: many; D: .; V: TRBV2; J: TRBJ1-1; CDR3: CASSELQNTEAFF; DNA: TGTGCCAGCAGTGAACTACAGAACACTGAAGCTTTCTTT
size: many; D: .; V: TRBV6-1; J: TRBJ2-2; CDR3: CTNRGEGDTGELFF; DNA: TGTACAAATAGGGGGGAAGGGGACACCGGGGAGCTGTTTTTT
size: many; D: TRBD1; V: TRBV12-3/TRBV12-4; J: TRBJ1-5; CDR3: CASSLDRVGGNQPQHF; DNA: TGTGCCAGCAGTCTCGACAGGGTCGGAGGCAATCAGCCCCAGCATTTT
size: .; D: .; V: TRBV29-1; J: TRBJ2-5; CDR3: CSVAPSQETQYF; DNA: TGCAGCGTGGCCCCGAGCCAAGAGACCCAGTACTTC
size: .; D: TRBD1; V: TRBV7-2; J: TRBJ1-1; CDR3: CASSLAGTGVNTEAFF; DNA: TGTGCCAGCAGCTTGGCCGGGACAGGGGTGAACACTGAAGCTTTCTTT
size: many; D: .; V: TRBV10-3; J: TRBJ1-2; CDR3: CAISEPGGTSVGGYTF; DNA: TGTGCCATCAGTGAGCCGGGTGGGACCTCTGTTGGAGGCTACACCTTC
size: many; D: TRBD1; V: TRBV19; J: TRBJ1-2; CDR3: CASSIWATGGSSGYTF; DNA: TGTGCCAGTAGTATTTGGGCTACAGGGGGAAGTAGCGGCTACACCTTC
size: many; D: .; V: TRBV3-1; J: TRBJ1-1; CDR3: CASSQVSGSTEAFF; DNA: TGTGCCAGCAGCCAAGTATCAGGGAGCACTGAAGCTTTCTTT